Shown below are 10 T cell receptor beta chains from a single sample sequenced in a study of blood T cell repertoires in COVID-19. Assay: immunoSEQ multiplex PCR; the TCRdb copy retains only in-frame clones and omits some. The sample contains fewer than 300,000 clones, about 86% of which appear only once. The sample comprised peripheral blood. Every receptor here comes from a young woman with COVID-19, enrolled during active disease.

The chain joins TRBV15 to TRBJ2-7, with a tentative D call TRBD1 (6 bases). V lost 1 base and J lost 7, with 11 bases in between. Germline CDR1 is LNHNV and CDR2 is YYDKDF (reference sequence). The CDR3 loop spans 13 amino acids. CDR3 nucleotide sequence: TGTGCCACCAGCAGAGTTTTTACAGGGGAGCAGTACTTC. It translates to CATSRVFTGEQYF.

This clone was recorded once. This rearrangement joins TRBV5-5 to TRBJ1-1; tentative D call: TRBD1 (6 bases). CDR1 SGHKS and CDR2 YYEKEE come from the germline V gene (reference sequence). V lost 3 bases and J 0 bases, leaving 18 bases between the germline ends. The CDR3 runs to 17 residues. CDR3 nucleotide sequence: TGTGCCAGCAGCTGGGGGCTACACGGACAGATGAACACTGAAGCTTTCTTT. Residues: CASSWGLHGQMNTEAFF.

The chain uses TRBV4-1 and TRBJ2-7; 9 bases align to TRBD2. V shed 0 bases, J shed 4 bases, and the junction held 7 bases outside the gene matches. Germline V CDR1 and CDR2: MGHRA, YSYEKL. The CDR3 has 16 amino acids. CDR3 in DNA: TGCGCCAGCAGCCAAGATCTCCTGAGCGGGGGGTACGAGCAGTACTTC. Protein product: CASSQDLLSGGYEQYF.

The CDR3, as DNA: TGCGCCAGCAGCTCGGAGGGACTCCTAGGCAGAGAGACCCAGTACTTC. Translated, it gives CASSSEGLLGRETQYF. This chain uses TRBV5-1 with TRBJ2-5; possible D gene TRBD2, 6 bases. This CDR3 is built from 16 residues. Germline-derived CDR1 and CDR2 are SGHRS and YFSETQ. V dropped 3 bases and J dropped 4 bases, with 19 bases sitting between them.

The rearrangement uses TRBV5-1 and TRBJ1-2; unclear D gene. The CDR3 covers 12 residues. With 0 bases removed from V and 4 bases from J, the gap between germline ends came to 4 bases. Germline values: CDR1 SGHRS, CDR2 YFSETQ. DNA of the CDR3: TGCGCCAGCAGCTTGGCCGGCTATGGCTACACCTTC. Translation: CASSLAGYGYTF.

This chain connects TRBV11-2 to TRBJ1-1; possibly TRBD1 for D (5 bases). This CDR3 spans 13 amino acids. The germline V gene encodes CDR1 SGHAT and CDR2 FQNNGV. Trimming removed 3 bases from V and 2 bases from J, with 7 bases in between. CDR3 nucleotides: TGTGCCAGCAGCTTCAGGGCCAACACTGAAGCTTTCTTT. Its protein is CASSFRANTEAFF.

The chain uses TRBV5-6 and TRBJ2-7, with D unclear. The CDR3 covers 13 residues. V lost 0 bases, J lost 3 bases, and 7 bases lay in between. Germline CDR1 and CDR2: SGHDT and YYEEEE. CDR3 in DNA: TGTGCCAGCAGCTTGGGCACTCTCTACGAGCAGTACTTC. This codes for CASSLGTLYEQYF.

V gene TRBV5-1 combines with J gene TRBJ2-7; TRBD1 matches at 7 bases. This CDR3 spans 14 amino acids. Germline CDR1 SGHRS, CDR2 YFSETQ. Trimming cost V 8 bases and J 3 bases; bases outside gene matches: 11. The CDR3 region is CASSPHRDSYEQYF. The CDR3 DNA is TGCGCCAGTTCTCCTCACCGGGACAGCTACGAGCAGTACTTC.

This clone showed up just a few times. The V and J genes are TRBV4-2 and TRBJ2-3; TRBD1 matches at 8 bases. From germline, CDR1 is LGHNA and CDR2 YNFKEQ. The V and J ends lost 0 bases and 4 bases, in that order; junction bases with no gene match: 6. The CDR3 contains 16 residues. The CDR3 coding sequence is TGTGCCAGCAGCCAAGAATCAGGGGGCCTTTCAGATACGCAGTATTTT. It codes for CASSQESGGLSDTQYF.

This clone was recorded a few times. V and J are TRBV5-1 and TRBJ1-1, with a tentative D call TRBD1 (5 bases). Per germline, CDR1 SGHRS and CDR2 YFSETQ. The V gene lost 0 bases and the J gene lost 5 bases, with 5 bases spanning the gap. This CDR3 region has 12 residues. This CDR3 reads CASSLEGTEAFF. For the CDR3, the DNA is TGCGCCAGCAGCTTGGAGGGGACTGAAGCTTTCTTT.